In its sample, the clone carrying this T cell receptor (beta chain) was seen many times. The antigen remains undetermined. The source of the sample is a study of response to subunit inactivated influenza vaccine. TCRdb ran MiXCR on the RT-PCR reads and lists one entry per CDR3 protein. The sample shows about 540,000 distinct CDR3 sequences, 14% of them seen only once. Study results and limitations: The authors put forward the suggestion that each seasonal influenza vaccination may bring in only a limited number of new T cells.

Germline V lookup: CDR1 DFQATT, CDR2 SNEGSKA (reference sequence). After removal of 5 bases from V and 3 bases from J, the junction contained 8 bases not matched to a gene. This CDR3 is 16 amino acids long. The TCR was taken from a man aged 50 or older who received an inactivated influenza vaccine. The specimen comprised PBMCs from blood, sampled 11 to 12 days after vaccination. The V and J genes are TRBV20-1 and TRBJ2-4, with TRBD1 matching over 12 bases. This CDR3 is CSARRGTGGSKNIQYF. The CDR3 nucleotides read TGCAGTGCTCGACGAGGGACAGGGGGCAGCAAAAACATTCAGTACTTC.